What follows is one TCR beta chain and its context. The data originate from a study of blood T cell repertoires in COVID-19. Study at large: Acute-phase and convalescent COVID-19 samples originated in the United States, Italy and Spain. T cells, B-cell-depleted T cells, or PBMCs provided the cDNA or gDNA that served as material.

As processed by the authors: Estimation of nucleated cell counts was performed using reference gene primer amplification. Repertoires were generated with immunoSEQ multiplex PCR, while TCRdb's copy carries only in-frame clones and drops some. V and J calls and clone size are as listed in that table; D and trimming were resolved from the DNA. The sample includes 200,000 to 300,000 clones, 85% to 90% of them seen just once. V was trimmed by 2 bases and J by 1 base, leaving 11 bases between them. The CDR3 extends over 15 amino acids. CDR1 MDHEN and CDR2 SYDVKM come from the germline V gene. The sequencing sample was made of peripheral blood. The TCR sequence derives from a woman aged 40 to 50 with acute or convalescent COVID-19. The chain employs TRBV28 and TRBJ1-1; a possible D gene is TRBD1 (6 bases). Written as DNA, the CDR3 is TGTGCCAGCAGTTTACGGACAGCCAAGAACACTGAAGCTTTCTTT. It yields the protein CASSLRTAKNTEAFF. Looking up the rest from reference TRBV28 and TRBJ1-1 gives the full variable domain: DVKVTQSSRYLVKRTGEKVFLECVQDMDHENMFWYRQDPGLGLRLIYFSYDVKMKEKGDIPEGYSVSREKKERFSLILESASTNQTSMYLCASSLRTAKNTEAFFGQGTRLTVV.